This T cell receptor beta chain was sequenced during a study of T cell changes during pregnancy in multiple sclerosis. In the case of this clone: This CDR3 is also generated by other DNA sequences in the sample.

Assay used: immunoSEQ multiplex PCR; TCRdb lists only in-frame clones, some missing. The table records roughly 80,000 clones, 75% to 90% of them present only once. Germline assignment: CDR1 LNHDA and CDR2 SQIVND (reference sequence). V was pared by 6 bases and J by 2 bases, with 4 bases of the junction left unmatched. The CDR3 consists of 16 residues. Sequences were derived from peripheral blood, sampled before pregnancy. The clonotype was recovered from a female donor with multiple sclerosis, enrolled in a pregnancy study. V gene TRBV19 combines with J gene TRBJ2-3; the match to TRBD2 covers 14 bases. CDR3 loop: CASSKGLAGDTDTQYF. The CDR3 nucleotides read TGTGCCAGTAGCAAGGGACTAGCGGGGGACACAGATACGCAGTATTTT.